Following are 23 T cell receptor beta chains from one sample sequenced in a study of glioma-infiltrating T cells after dendritic cell vaccination. This table comes from immunoSEQ multiplex PCR, and its TCRdb copy is limited to in-frame clones, with some not included. The sample carries roughly 88,000 clones, roughly four fifths recorded once. Time point specified: after dendritic cell vaccination, including at tumor progression/relapse. Sequenced here: blood, sampled after dendritic cell vaccination. The receptors here all came from a human donor with glioblastoma.

The genes are TRBV6-6 and TRBJ2-7; 9 nucleotides match TRBD2. The CDR3 consists of 13 residues. The ends lost 6 bases at V and 5 bases at J; junction bases unmatched: 5. Germline V gene data show CDR1 as MNHNY and CDR2 as SVGAGI (reference sequence). The CDR3 spells CASRPSGTHEQYV. CDR3 coding DNA: TGTGCCAGCAGACCTAGCGGGACACACGAGCAGTACGTC.

This chain joins TRBV5-6 and TRBJ1-6; TRBD1 matches at 12 bases. The CDR3 has 15 residues. Losses at the gene ends were 4 bases for V and 10 bases for J; bases not matched to a gene: 6. Germline V gene data show CDR1 as SGHDT and CDR2 as YYEEEE. DNA for the CDR3: TGTGCCAGCAGCCCCGGGACAGGGGGCCGGTCACCCCTCCACTTT. The encoded protein is CASSPGTGGRSPLHF.

The chain uses TRBV4-1 and TRBJ1-2; TRBD1 aligns across 10 bases. The V gene end was trimmed by 0 bases and the J gene end by 4 bases; junction bases not matched to a gene: 5. This CDR3 comprises 16 residues. Germline assignment: CDR1 MGHRA and CDR2 YSYEKL. The CDR3 DNA is TGCGCCAGCAGCCAAGAGGGGGGACAGGGGAGCTATGGCTACACCTTC. This gives the protein CASSQEGGQGSYGYTF.

The V gene is TRBV2, the J gene TRBJ2-2; D is possibly TRBD2 (6 bases). Germline CDR1 SNHLY, CDR2 FYNNEI. There are 12 residues in the CDR3. Trimming shortened V by 5 bases and J by 5 bases, and 6 bases separated the two germline ends. The CDR3 DNA reads as TGTGCCAGCAGTCGGGGGACCGGGGAGCTGTTTTTT. Encoded protein: CASSRGTGELFF. The full variable domain, in which reference TRBV2 and TRBJ2-2 provide the parts outside the CDR3, is EPEVTQTPSHQVTQMGQEVILRCVPISNHLYFYWYRQILGQKVEFLVSFYNNEISEKSEIFDDQFSVERPDGSNFTLKIRSTKLEDSAMYFCASSRGTGELFFGEGSRLTVL.

As DNA, the CDR3 is TGCGCCAGCAGCTTGGCTGTGGGAGGCGCCTACAATGAGCAGTTCTTC. Its protein product is CASSLAVGGAYNEQFF. This chain connects TRBV5-1 to TRBJ2-1; tentative D call: TRBD2 (6 bases). Germline V gene lookup returns CDR1 SGHRS and CDR2 YFSETQ. The CDR3 is made up of 16 amino acids. V lost 0 bases and J 2 bases, leaving 12 bases between the germline ends.

V gene TRBV18 combines with J gene TRBJ2-5, with D uncertain. CDR3 length equals 15 residues. Trimming pared 0 bases from V and 5 bases from J, leaving 13 bases between. Per germline, CDR1 KGHSH and CDR2 LQKENI. CDR3 in DNA: TGTGCCAGCTCACCACCTAGGATTAGCTTGGAGACCCAGTACTTC. It encodes CASSPPRISLETQYF.

The rearrangement links TRBV10-3 to TRBJ1-1; D possibly corresponds to TRBD1 (5 bases). The germline V gene encodes CDR1 ENHRY and CDR2 SYGVKD. Trimming cost V 2 bases and J 5 bases, with 12 bases left between them. This CDR3 contains 14 residues. CDR3 sequence reads: CAISEQTKGTEAFF. In DNA, the CDR3 is TGTGCCATCAGTGAGCAGACAAAGGGGACTGAAGCTTTCTTT.

The V call is TRBV5-1, the J call TRBJ2-1; 9 nucleotides match TRBD2. V lost 0 bases, J lost 6 bases, and 4 bases stayed unmatched. Germline values: CDR1 SGHRS, CDR2 YFSETQ. The CDR3 sequence is 15 residues long. CDR3 sequence reads: CASSLVAGAGNEQFF. DNA for the CDR3: TGCGCCAGCAGCTTGGTAGCGGGAGCCGGCAATGAGCAGTTCTTC.

The V call is TRBV9, the J call TRBJ2-1, with 9 bases identical to TRBD2. Germline trimming cut 4 bases from V and 4 bases from J; bases unmatched to any gene: 6. The CDR3 covers 15 residues. Germline V gene data show CDR1 as SGDLS and CDR2 as YYNGEE. CDR3 bases: TGTGCCAGCAGCACCCAGACTAGCGGATACAATGAGCAGTTCTTC. This encodes CASSTQTSGYNEQFF.

The rearrangement links TRBV19 to TRBJ1-1; D possibly corresponds to TRBD1 (5 bases). Deletions cut 5 bases from V and 6 bases from J, with 22 bases between. The CDR3 consists of 16 residues. The germline V gene encodes CDR1 LNHDA and CDR2 SQIVND (reference sequence). CDR3 in DNA: TGTGCCAGTAGTCCGCCTCGGGCTTCGGGGGGAGCTGAAGCTTTCTTT. Protein: CASSPPRASGGAEAFF.

This chain links TRBV11-2 with TRBJ2-1; 9 bases align to TRBD2. Germline V gene lookup returns CDR1 SGHAT and CDR2 FQNNGV. The junction had 12 bases not matched to a gene; V was cut back by 4 bases and J by 8 bases. The CDR3 extends over 16 amino acids. The CDR3 DNA is TGTGCCAGCAGCTCCATTCGGAGCGGGAGGATCCATGAGCAGTTCTTC. Residues: CASSSIRSGRIHEQFF.

V and J are TRBV19 and TRBJ1-1; 7 nucleotides agree with TRBD1. The CDR3 is 18 amino acids. In germline, CDR1 is LNHDA, CDR2 SQIVND (reference sequence). After removal of 3 bases from V and 4 bases from J, the junction contained 17 bases not matched to a gene. The CDR3 nucleotides read TGTGCCAGTAGTATGAATTCGCCACAAGGGGGCGGCGGCACTGAAGCTTTCTTT. It specifies CASSMNSPQGGGGTEAFF.

This clone was found a few times. This chain links TRBV6-5 with TRBJ1-2, with D perhaps TRBD1 (5 bases). The V end was cut by 3 bases, the J end by 4 bases, with 15 bases between. The CDR3 has 15 residues. CDR1 and CDR2 (germline): MNHEY, SVGAGI. CDR3 region: CASSYGAGGGYGYTF. For the CDR3, the DNA is TGTGCCAGCAGTTATGGAGCGGGGGGTGGCTATGGCTACACCTTC.

The chain uses TRBV13 and TRBJ1-4; D remains unclear. CDR3 length: 14 residues. V lost 2 bases, J lost 3 bases, and 7 bases lay in between. CDR1 and CDR2 from the germline V gene are PRHDT and FYEKMQ (reference sequence). CDR3 DNA: TGTGCCAGCAGCTTAAGACGGGCTAATGAAAAACTGTTTTTT. Protein: CASSLRRANEKLFF. The variable domain in full, completed from reference TRBV13 and TRBJ1-4, reads AAGVIQSPRHLIKEKRETATLKCYPIPRHDTVYWYQQGPGQDPQFLISFYEKMQSDKGSIPDRFSAQQFSDYHSELNMSSLELGDSALYFCASSLRRANEKLFFGSGTQLSVL.

The table lists this clone with a few counts. The chain employs TRBV15 and TRBJ2-1; 11 positions match TRBD2. V was pared by 0 bases and J by 9 bases, with 10 bases of the junction left unmatched. The CDR3 covers 17 residues. Germline V gene data show CDR1 as LNHNV and CDR2 as YYDKDF (reference sequence). DNA of the CDR3: TGTGCCACCAGCAGAGAGATTTTAGCGGGGGGGCCGGGTGAGCAGTTCTTC. Protein product: CATSREILAGGPGEQFF.

The chain joins TRBV30 to TRBJ1-5; 7 nucleotides match TRBD1. CDR1 is GTSNPN, CDR2 SVGIG, per germline (reference sequence). Germline trimming cut 3 bases from V and 0 bases from J; bases unmatched to any gene: 5. The CDR3 is 15 residues long. CDR3 DNA sequence: TGTGCCTGGAGCCCGGGGACAGCTAGCAATCAGCCCCAGCATTTT. It encodes CAWSPGTASNQPQHF.

Only one count was recorded for this clone. The CDR3 bases are TGTGCCAGCAGAATAACAGGGAGCTACGAGCAGTACGTC. Translated: CASRITGSYEQYV. The rearrangement uses TRBV2 and TRBJ2-7, with a tentative D call TRBD1 (6 bases). CDR1 and CDR2 (germline): SNHLY, FYNNEI. This CDR3 comprises 13 residues. V lost 6 bases and J 3 bases, leaving 12 bases between the germline ends.

The chain is built from TRBV19 and TRBJ2-5, with 13 bases identical to TRBD2. Trimming at V came to 7 bases and at J to 5 bases, leaving 7 bases not matched to a gene. The CDR3 extends over 15 amino acids. Germline V gene lookup returns CDR1 LNHDA and CDR2 SQIVND (reference sequence). The CDR3 reads CASTQLAGGRETQYF. The CDR3 nucleotides are TGTGCCAGTACCCAACTAGCGGGGGGGCGTGAGACCCAGTACTTC.

V gene TRBV9 combines with J gene TRBJ2-1; 11 bases are shared with TRBD1. Germline assignment: CDR1 SGDLS and CDR2 YYNGEE. The CDR3 runs 18 residues. The J segment lost 2 bases and the V segment lost 0 bases, leaving 7 bases of the junction unmatched. The CDR3 region has the DNA TGTGCCAGCAGCGTAGGGACAGGGGGCCGAAGGGCCTACAATGAGCAGTTCTTC. It yields the protein CASSVGTGGRRAYNEQFF.

J is TRBJ1-6 and V is TRBV19, with unresolved D. The ends were cut back, 6 bases at V and 10 bases at J, with 19 bases in the middle. The CDR3 covers 15 residues. The germline gives CDR1 LNHDA, CDR2 SQIVND (reference sequence). The CDR3 nucleotides read TGTGCCAGTAGGAGCCAGACCGCTCGGGTGTCACCCCTCCACTTT. Protein: CASRSQTARVSPLHF. Together with reference TRBV19 and TRBJ1-6, the CDR3 gives the full variable domain: DGGITQSPKYLFRKEGQNVTLSCEQNLNHDAMYWYRQDPGQGLRLIYYSQIVNDFQKGDIAEGYSVSREKKESFPLTVTSAQKNPTAFYLCASRSQTARVSPLHFGNGTRLTVT.

V and J are TRBV6-1 and TRBJ1-5; D is uncertain. CDR1 MNHNS and CDR2 SASEGT come from the germline V gene. The length of the CDR3 is 15 residues. V lost 7 bases to trimming and J lost 0 bases, with 13 bases between them. In DNA, the CDR3 is TGTGCCAGCATGACGGAGAATTATAGCAATCAGCCCCAGCATTTT. This gives the protein CASMTENYSNQPQHF.

The genes are TRBV7-8 and TRBJ2-5; TRBD2 agrees at 10 bases. Germline CDR1 and CDR2: SGHVS and FQNEAQ. V lost 1 base, J lost 1 base, and 3 bases stayed unmatched. The CDR3 is 16 amino acids. The CDR3 region has the DNA TGTGCCAGCAGCTTAGGGCCTAGCGGGGGCCAAGAGACCCAGTACTTC. Residues: CASSLGPSGGQETQYF.

This clone has only one observation. J is TRBJ1-1 and V is TRBV21-1. TRBV21-1 is classified as a pseudogene. The length of the CDR3 is 15 residues. As DNA, the CDR3 is TGTGCCAGCACGTCTGGGGAGGGTCTGGACACTGAAGCTTTCTTT. It specifies CASTSGEGLDTEAFF.